This T cell receptor beta chain came from a study of T cells expressing NK-cell markers. Turning to the study itself: Among the eight sequenced donors, seven tested HCMV-seropositive and one tested seronegative.

In generating TCR beta cDNA, 5'RACE template switching with UMIs was used. Reanalyzing the 5' RACE reads, TCRdb keeps one entry per CDR3 protein, without DNA. This sample's table has hundreds of thousands of distinct CDR3 sequences. For this clonotype: Its antigen is not known.

The germline CDR1 and CDR2 sequences are SGHDN and FVKESK. This CDR3 has 14 residues. Study-level results: Whether expanded NKG2C+ T cell clones were HCMV-specific remained unclear. The leading position in the CD3+CD56-NKG2C+ fraction of several donors also went to these clonotypes.

This chain links TRBV14 with TRBJ2-2; TCRdb picks TRBD1, but there is no DNA to check that call. This TCR was sampled from a man younger than 30 in good health. The sequenced material came from blood T cells: a sorted CD56 or NKG2C T cell subset, CD4+ or CD8+ T cells, or bulk PBMC T cells (not recorded which). The CDR3 spells CASSRDINTGELFF.